Listed here are 5 T cell receptor beta chains from one sample, sequenced in a study of T cell responses to AZD1222 COVID-19 vaccine (dated by TCRdb to about 2021). Receptor amplification or capture employed the immunoSEQ multiplex PCR assay. The table was pulled from immuneACCESS by TCRdb, which kept in-frame rearrangements only. Such tables lose some clones; where checked, under half of the loss comes from unresolved V genes, and the rest has no known cause. For this sample the table gives around 140,000 clones, of which around nine tenths were detected only once. 3.5% to 4.5% of the sample goes to the ten largest clones. The time point label, read with the paper, signifies: about 28 days (+/-7) after the second vaccine dose. The specimen comprised peripheral blood, sampled 28 days after the second AZD1222 dose. These receptor sequences come from an adult who received the AZD1222 COVID-19 vaccine.

V gene TRBV4-2 combines with J gene TRBJ1-1, with D uncertain. Looked up from germline, CDR1 is LGHNA and CDR2 is YNFKEQ. This CDR3 region has 16 residues. V was trimmed by 4 bases and J by 0 bases, leaving 15 bases between them. CDR3 nucleotides: TGTGCCAGCAGCCCGCTCTACAGTCTCATGAACACTGAAGCTTTCTTT. This codes for CASSPLYSLMNTEAFF.

The J gene is TRBJ2-1, the V gene TRBV2; 10 positions agree with TRBD2. Per germline, CDR1 SNHLY and CDR2 FYNNEI. Trimming took 2 bases from V and 6 from J; bases not matched to a gene: 10. This CDR3 spans 17 amino acids. CDR3 protein: CASSEWASGRALNEQFF. Here the CDR3 DNA reads TGTGCCAGCAGTGAATGGGCCAGCGGGAGGGCCCTCAATGAGCAGTTCTTC.

The chain employs TRBV4-3 and TRBJ2-2; the D is unclear. Trimming took off 0 bases at V and 6 bases at J, with 17 bases between the two ends. The CDR3 has 17 residues. The germline V gene has CDR1 LGHNA and CDR2 YSLEER. CDR3 sequence reads: CASSQELRIIMPGELFF. The CDR3 DNA reads TGCGCCAGCAGCCAAGAACTGCGGATTATTATGCCCGGGGAGCTGTTTTTT.

The chain couples TRBV29-1 to TRBJ2-1; the D call may be TRBD1 or TRBD2 (5 bases each). The CDR3 totals 12 residues. V lost 5 bases and J 6 bases, leaving 11 bases between the germline ends. Looked up from germline, CDR1 is SQVTM and CDR2 is ANQGSEA. DNA of the CDR3: TGCAGCGTTAGCCGGGACGGCAATGAGCAGTTCTTC. Translating gives CSVSRDGNEQFF.

The chain recombines TRBV4-3 with TRBJ2-1, with 8 bases matching TRBD2. Germline lookup yields CDR1 LGHNA and CDR2 YSLEER. The V segment lost 4 bases and the J segment 3 bases; nucleotides outside the gene matches: 11. There are 17 residues in the CDR3. The CDR3 DNA is TGCGCCAGCAGCCCCTCCGGGGCGGGAGGTGTCTACAATGAGCAGTTCTTC. As protein: CASSPSGAGGVYNEQFF.